Shown below are 16 T cell receptor beta chains from a single sample sequenced in a study of OX40 agonist ivuxolimab in advanced cancers. Data came from immunoSEQ multiplex PCR; TCRdb stores just in-frame clones and leaves some out. Here the sample spans 30,000 to 40,000 clones, more than 60% being singletons. This specimen consisted of CD4+ or CD8+ T cells sorted from blood, obtained in a trial of the OX40 agonist ivuxolimab. The origin of the receptors is an adult with an advanced solid tumor such as melanoma, head and neck, liver or kidney cancer.

This clone has just a few counts. The chain couples TRBV2 to TRBJ1-2; tentatively, D is TRBD1 (5 bases). The CDR3 sequence is 13 residues long. The ends were cut back, 6 bases at V and 7 bases at J, with 15 bases in the middle. The germline V gene encodes CDR1 SNHLY and CDR2 FYNNEI. The CDR3 reads CASRVQGGTGYTF. As DNA, the CDR3 is TGTGCCAGCAGGGTTCAGGGAGGTACTGGCTACACCTTC.

This clone showed up just once. The chain uses TRBV18 and TRBJ1-5; D possibly corresponds to TRBD1 (6 bases). Germline V CDR1 and CDR2: KGHSH, LQKENI. The CDR3 is 15 amino acids. V was pared by 2 bases and J by 5 bases, with 13 bases between. CDR3 DNA: TGTGCCAGCTCACCAACAATAGGGGGTGATCAGCCCCAGCATTTT. Its translation: CASSPTIGGDQPQHF.

V usage is TRBV5-1 and J usage is TRBJ2-7; TRBD2 matches at 10 bases. The CDR3 contains 19 residues. CDR1 is SGHRS and CDR2 is YFSETQ in the germline V gene. J gave up 3 bases and V 0 bases, and 15 bases lay outside the gene matches. The CDR3: CASSLEGVVLAGKRYEQYF. The CDR3 bases are TGCGCCAGCAGCTTGGAGGGGGTCGTACTAGCGGGAAAACGCTACGAGCAGTACTTC.

The chain links TRBV7-2 to TRBJ2-7; D unresolved. Germline loops: CDR1 SGHTA, CDR2 FQGNSA. CDR3 length equals 13 residues. The germline V and J ends were trimmed by 10 bases and 5 bases, with 18 bases remaining between them. DNA of the CDR3: TGTGCCACCGTTGGACCCTTAGAGAACGAGCAGTACTTC. Protein sequence: CATVGPLENEQYF.

The gene calls are TRBV7-2 and TRBJ1-5; TRBD1 aligns across 7 bases. Germline V lookup: CDR1 SGHTA, CDR2 FQGNSA. The CDR3 totals 14 residues. V lost 4 bases and J lost 3; bases outside the gene matches: 3. The CDR3 nucleotides are TGTGCCAGCAGCTGGACAGGCCCCAATCAGCCCCAGCATTTT. It specifies CASSWTGPNQPQHF.

V gene TRBV11-3 combines with J gene TRBJ2-1; D uncertain. The CDR3 totals 15 residues. V was cut by 1 base and J by 0 bases, with 7 bases left in between. CDR1 and CDR2 (germline): SGHNT, YENEEA. The CDR3 DNA sequence: TGTGCCAGCAGCTTAGGCCGGCTCTCCTACAATGAGCAGTTCTTC. Residues: CASSLGRLSYNEQFF.

The rearrangement joins TRBV28 to TRBJ1-4, with unresolved D. The CDR3 runs 15 residues. V was pared by 7 bases and J by 4 bases, with 16 bases between. Per germline, CDR1 MDHEN and CDR2 SYDVKM. CDR3 in DNA: TGTGCCAGCATCGCCTCTCCTGCGGGTAATGAAAAACTGTTTTTT. Translation: CASIASPAGNEKLFF.

The CDR3 region is CASSPIEMSNQPQHF. The DNA of the CDR3 is TGTGCCAGCAGCCCCATAGAAATGAGCAATCAGCCCCAGCATTTT. The rearrangement links TRBV6-5 to TRBJ1-5; unclear D gene. V was pared by 6 bases and J by 1 base, with 13 bases between. Germline assignment: CDR1 MNHEY and CDR2 SVGAGI. The CDR3 sequence is 15 residues long.

This rearrangement joins TRBV28 to TRBJ1-2; the D is unclear. The V and J ends lost 0 bases and 8 bases respectively, with 13 bases between them. There are 14 residues in the CDR3. Germline V CDR1 and CDR2: MDHEN, SYDVKM. CDR3 region: CASSLWGARPGYTF. The CDR3 DNA is TGTGCCAGCAGTTTATGGGGAGCGAGACCAGGCTACACCTTC.

The chain is built from TRBV5-6 and TRBJ2-2; tentatively, D is TRBD2 (5 bases). This CDR3 is built from 16 residues. V was cut by 0 bases and J by 4 bases, with 13 bases left in between. Germline CDR1 SGHDT, CDR2 YYEEEE. The CDR3 sequence: CASSLAIGLTTGELFF. CDR3 in DNA: TGTGCCAGCAGCTTGGCCATAGGACTGACCACCGGGGAGCTGTTTTTT.

The chain recombines TRBV6-6 with TRBJ2-5; the D gene is possibly TRBD1 (6 bases). CDR1 MNHNY and CDR2 SVGAGI come from the germline V gene (reference sequence). V shed 5 bases and J shed 4 bases, with 20 bases lying between them. The CDR3 runs 16 residues. CDR3 amino acids: CASSIRQAKSGETQYF. In DNA, the CDR3 is TGTGCCAGCAGTATACGACAGGCTAAGTCGGGAGAGACCCAGTACTTC.

The CDR3 reads CASSSQTGGSYEQYF. The DNA of the CDR3 is TGTGCCAGCAGCTCCCAGACAGGGGGTTCGTACGAGCAGTACTTC. The chain uses TRBV7-9 and TRBJ2-7, with 9 nucleotides matching TRBD1. Trimming at V came to 4 bases and at J to 4 bases, leaving 8 bases not matched to a gene. There are 15 residues in the CDR3. The germline V gene has CDR1 SEHNR and CDR2 FQNEAQ (reference sequence). Supplemented by reference TRBV7-9 and TRBJ2-7, the full variable domain reads DTGVSQNPRHKITKRGQNVTFRCDPISEHNRLYWYRQTLGQGPEFLTYFQNEAQLEKSRLLSDRFSAERPKGSFSTLEIQRTEQGDSAMYLCASSSQTGGSYEQYFGPGTRLTVT.

The chain uses TRBV19 and TRBJ2-5; a weak D match, TRBD2 (6 bases). The CDR3 loop spans 13 amino acids. Trimming took 5 bases from V and 7 from J, leaving 14 bases between them. CDR1 is LNHDA and CDR2 is SQIVND in the germline V gene (reference sequence). The CDR3 sequence: CASSAPGLRTQYF. CDR3 nucleotide sequence: TGTGCCAGTAGTGCACCGGGACTCAGGACCCAGTACTTC.

The chain carries TRBV10-3 and TRBJ1-3, with no clear D. Germline-derived CDR1 and CDR2 are ENHRY and SYGVKD. The V and J ends lost 4 bases and 0 bases respectively, with 4 bases between them. The CDR3 spans 13 residues. The CDR3 DNA reads TGTGCCATCAGTGTGGGCTCTGGAAACACCATATATTTT. Translated, it gives CAISVGSGNTIYF.

The chain couples TRBV21-1 to TRBJ2-3; no check of the table's D call, TRBD2, against the DNA was made. TRBV21-1 is given as a pseudogene. The length of the CDR3 is 16 residues. CDR3: CASSGNRDLAADTQYF. CDR3 in DNA: TGTGCCAGCAGCGGTAACCGGGACTTAGCTGCAGATACGCAGTATTTT.

The chain joins TRBV6-1 to TRBJ2-3; 10 bases match TRBD2. J was trimmed by 1 base and V by 3 bases; bases with no gene match: 1. CDR1 is MNHNS, CDR2 SASEGT, per germline. The CDR3 totals 15 residues. Here the CDR3 reads CASSDGLAGTDTQYF. CDR3 nucleotide sequence: TGTGCCAGCAGTGATGGACTAGCGGGCACAGATACGCAGTATTTT.